This T cell receptor (beta chain) was recorded in a study of CD8+CD57+ T cells in acquired aplastic anemia. Looking at the study overall: When averaged, DNA from sorted CD4+ and CD8+ cells came to 3 to 4 ug.

The authors sequenced patients whose flow cytometry had shown CD8+CD57+ cell expansion. The cohort consisted entirely of patients having severe acquired aplastic anemia. Among the patients, none had received any therapy at the time of blood sampling. TCR beta VDJ and CDR3 profiling used genomic DNA as template. MiXCR, applied by TCRdb to the reads, yields one record per CDR3 protein. The data contain roughly 500,000 distinct CDR3 sequences, 25% to 40% of them singletons. V lost 0 bases and J 9 bases, leaving 6 bases between the germline ends. The CDR3 has 12 residues. Germline assignment: CDR1 SGDLS and CDR2 YYNGEE. Concerning this clonotype itself: With a much larger clone just one base away, this may be a read error.

Sequenced material: sorted CD4+, CD8+, or CD8+CD57+ T cells (not recorded which) from PBMCs. The genes are TRBV9 and TRBJ2-2; no clear D. The TCR was taken from a human donor with aplastic anemia. The CDR3 reads CASSVGIRELFF. CDR3 bases: TGTGCCAGCAGCGTAGGGATTAGGGAGCTGTTTTTT.